The subject of this entry is one T cell receptor beta chain. Its cognate antigen is unknown. This entry belongs to a study of blood T cells in healthy people across ages. Study-wide points: Higher naive T cell percentage went strongly together with higher TCR beta diversity.

For the second PCR, which ran for about 7 to 11 cycles, a sample-barcoded 5' primer and a J-beta primer mix were used. MiXCR was run by TCRdb on the 5' RACE reads, yielding one entry per CDR3 protein. This repertoire shows some 710,000 distinct CDR3 sequences, over 20% found once; its top ten account for roughly a fifth. The CDR3 extends over 15 amino acids. V shed 1 base and J 5 bases; nucleotides not matched to a gene: 5. Germline V gives CDR1 SQVTM, CDR2 ANQGSEA. Per sample, a minimum of 6 million PBMCs were isolated. The material sequenced was blood. The receptor's source is a man between 70 and 80 years old in good health. V gene TRBV29-1 combines with J gene TRBJ2-1; 10 bases agree with TRBD2. This CDR3 is CSVEGLAGADNEQFF. CDR3 bases: TGCAGCGTTGAAGGGCTAGCGGGAGCCGACAATGAGCAGTTCTTC.